This T cell receptor beta chain was observed in a study of T cell responses to AZD1222 COVID-19 vaccine. TCRdb keeps only in-frame clones here, not all; method: immunoSEQ multiplex PCR. The table has thousands of clones, about 89% seen once; the top ten hold about 16%. This clonotype was sampled from an adult who received the AZD1222 COVID-19 vaccine. The input for sequencing was peripheral blood, taken 28 days after the second AZD1222 dose.

CDR3 sequence (DNA): TGTGCCAGTAGTATGAGACAGGGACTTAATGAGCAGTTCTTC. Its translation is CASSMRQGLNEQFF. The gene calls are TRBV19 and TRBJ2-1; a possible D gene is TRBD1 (7 bases). The CDR3 is made up of 14 amino acids. V lost 3 bases to trimming and J lost 7 bases, with 13 bases between them. CDR1 is LNHDA, CDR2 SQIVND, per germline (reference sequence).